This passage covers 25 T cell receptor beta chains from one sample sequenced in a study of blood T cell repertoires in COVID-19 (dated by TCRdb to the early 2020s). Preparation of the library involved the immunoSEQ multiplex PCR assay. Drawn from immuneACCESS, this table holds only the in-frame rearrangements with V and J called that TCRdb kept. Clones are partly lost; checked studies trace under half to an unresolved V gene and leave the rest unexplained. This sample lists 30,000 to 40,000 clones; 82% were detected once. The ten largest clones capture roughly 37% of the sample. The sequencing sample was made of peripheral blood. These receptors originate from an elderly man with active or convalescent COVID-19.

This clone has only a few counts. This sequence joins TRBV28 and TRBJ1-5, with TRBD1 matching 7 bases. V was pared by 5 bases and J by 0 bases, with 10 bases of the junction left unmatched. Germline values: CDR1 MDHEN, CDR2 SYDVKM. There are 17 residues in the CDR3. The CDR3 bases are TGTGCCAGCAGTAAAAACAGGGGCGCCTATAGCAATCAGCCCCAGCATTTT. It translates to CASSKNRGAYSNQPQHF.

The rearrangement joins TRBV10-3 to TRBJ2-1, with 7 bases matching TRBD2. Germline trimming cut 8 bases from V and 7 bases from J; bases unmatched to any gene: 14. Per the germline V gene, CDR1 is ENHRY and CDR2 is SYGVKD. The CDR3 has 15 residues. The CDR3 DNA reads as TGTGCCATCTCCGAGGGAGCGGGACTCGGAAATGAGCAGTTCTTC. It codes for CAISEGAGLGNEQFF.

The chain has TRBV12-3 or TRBV12-4 and TRBJ1-2, with TRBD1 matching over 8 bases. The CDR3 extends over 11 amino acids. Trimming at V came to 6 bases and at J to 8 bases, leaving 2 bases not matched to a gene. CDR3 nucleotides: TGTGCCAGCAGGGGGACAGGCGGCTACACCTTC. The encoded protein is CASRGTGGYTF.

The V call is TRBV28, the J call TRBJ1-3, with D tentatively TRBD1 (5 bases). Germline V gene sequence: CDR1 MDHEN, CDR2 SYDVKM. The CDR3 is made up of 14 amino acids. Trimming removed 3 bases from V and 5 bases from J, with 11 bases in between. Written as DNA, the CDR3 is TGTGCCAGCAGTTTGGGGCAGAGACGAAACACCATATATTTT. Translation gives CASSLGQRRNTIYF. Complete variable domain (other parts from reference TRBV28 and TRBJ1-3): DVKVTQSSRYLVKRTGEKVFLECVQDMDHENMFWYRQDPGLGLRLIYFSYDVKMKEKGDIPEGYSVSREKKERFSLILESASTNQTSMYLCASSLGQRRNTIYFGEGSWLTVV.

V and J are TRBV9 and TRBJ2-1; 9 bases map to TRBD1. Germline CDR1 SGDLS, CDR2 YYNGEE. This CDR3 has 15 residues. Trimming removed 6 bases from V and 5 bases from J; junction bases left unmatched: 9. The CDR3 nucleotides read TGTGCCAGCACCAGGTCGGGACAGGGACACAATGAGCAGTTCTTC. Encoded protein: CASTRSGQGHNEQFF.

The chain couples TRBV19 to TRBJ2-3; TRBD2 agrees at 9 bases. The CDR3 spans 16 residues. With V trimmed by 4 bases and J by 4 bases, 9 bases remained unmatched. CDR1 and CDR2 from the germline V gene are LNHDA and SQIVND (reference sequence). CDR3 bases: TGTGCCAGTAGTACCCTAATGGCGGGAGGGGCAGATACGCAGTATTTT. Its translation is CASSTLMAGGADTQYF.

The chain links TRBV19 to TRBJ1-1; D not resolved. Germline lookup yields CDR1 LNHDA and CDR2 SQIVND (reference sequence). There are 13 residues in the CDR3. With 5 bases removed from V and 8 bases from J, the gap between germline ends came to 15 bases. The CDR3 protein is CASSAPGRTEAFF. CDR3 DNA sequence: TGTGCCAGTAGTGCCCCCGGGAGGACCGAAGCTTTCTTT.

This sequence joins TRBV24-1 and TRBJ2-7, with no clear D. Germline CDR1 reads KGHDR; CDR2 reads SFDVKD. Trimming stripped 2 bases from V and 2 bases from J, with 9 bases between. This CDR3 spans 14 amino acids. This CDR3 is CATSDSYGPYEQYF. The CDR3 nucleotides are TGTGCCACCAGTGATTCGTACGGTCCCTACGAGCAGTACTTC.

This clone came up a few times. CDR3 sequence reads: CASRATGSRTDTQYF. CDR3 nucleotides: TGTGCCAGCAGAGCGACGGGATCCCGCACAGATACGCAGTATTTT. The genes are TRBV2 and TRBJ2-3; D possibly corresponds to TRBD2 (5 bases). The ends were cut back, 6 bases at V and 1 base at J, with 14 bases in the middle. The CDR3 runs to 15 residues. Germline loops: CDR1 SNHLY, CDR2 FYNNEI.

This sequence joins TRBV19 and TRBJ2-7, with 7 bases identical to TRBD1. This CDR3 region has 14 residues. Germline V gene data show CDR1 as LNHDA and CDR2 as SQIVND (reference sequence). V dropped 4 bases and J dropped 0; count of bases not matched to a gene: 3. Here the CDR3 DNA reads TGTGCCAGTAGTACCCGGGACAGCTCCTACGAGCAGTACTTC. Its protein product is CASSTRDSSYEQYF.

CDR3 amino acids: CASSQDTGASGYTF. Here the CDR3 DNA reads TGCGCCAGCAGCCAAGACACCGGAGCTTCTGGCTACACCTTC. The V gene is TRBV4-1, the J gene TRBJ1-2, with D unclear. The V end was cut by 0 bases, the J end by 7 bases, with 12 bases between. This CDR3 has 14 residues. Germline CDR1 reads MGHRA; CDR2 reads YSYEKL.

The V call is TRBV19, the J call TRBJ2-1, with D tentatively TRBD1 (6 bases). The CDR3 extends over 13 amino acids. The V end was cut by 7 bases, the J end by 5 bases, with 12 bases between. Germline V gene sequence: CDR1 LNHDA, CDR2 SQIVND (reference sequence). The CDR3 sequence: CASNRDTNNEQFF. The CDR3 bases are TGTGCCAGTAATCGGGACACCAACAATGAGCAGTTCTTC.

The V gene is TRBV24-1, the J gene TRBJ2-2; 8 bases align to TRBD1. There are 17 residues in the CDR3. Trimming took 1 base from V and 8 from J; bases not matched to a gene: 11. CDR1 KGHDR and CDR2 SFDVKD come from the germline V gene. As DNA, the CDR3 is TGTGCCACCAGTGATTTCGGGACAGGTCGCATAGGAGGGGAGCTGTTTTTT. It is translated as CATSDFGTGRIGGELFF.

The chain uses TRBV5-4 and TRBJ2-2; the D gene is possibly TRBD2 (6 bases). V lost 0 bases to trimming and J lost 4 bases, with 7 bases between them. Germline CDR1 reads SGHNT; CDR2 reads YYREEE (reference sequence). The CDR3 runs 14 residues. The CDR3 sequence is CASSLAGSTGELFF. The CDR3 coding sequence is TGTGCCAGCAGCTTGGCCGGGAGCACCGGGGAGCTGTTTTTT.

The gene calls are TRBV6-1 and TRBJ1-4; D is undetermined. Germline lookup yields CDR1 MNHNS and CDR2 SASEGT. The ends were cut back, 3 bases at V and 0 bases at J, with 8 bases in the middle. This CDR3 spans 15 amino acids. The CDR3 here is CASSDDSATNEKLFF. The CDR3 DNA follows: TGTGCCAGCAGTGACGACTCGGCAACTAATGAAAAACTGTTTTTT.

This clone was counted once. As DNA, the CDR3 is TGTGCCAGCAGTCCCACAGGTCAGCCCCAGCATTTT. Encoded protein: CASSPTGQPQHF. The chain uses TRBV28 and TRBJ1-5; D is possibly TRBD1 (5 bases). The V end lost 5 bases, the J end lost 6 bases, and 8 bases lay between the germline ends. The germline gives CDR1 MDHEN, CDR2 SYDVKM. The CDR3 loop spans 12 amino acids.

This clone was seen once. V and J are TRBV27 and TRBJ1-4; D not resolved. The CDR3 extends over 14 amino acids. V lost 0 bases to trimming and J lost 8 bases, with 10 bases between them. Per germline, CDR1 MNHEY and CDR2 SMNVEV (reference sequence). Here the CDR3 DNA reads TGTGCCAGCAGTTTATCTCCGACGGAGGAAAAACTGTTTTTT. Encoded protein: CASSLSPTEEKLFF.

The rearrangement links TRBV6-5 to TRBJ1-1; 10 nucleotides agree with TRBD1. The J segment lost 0 bases and the V segment lost 6 bases, leaving 1 base of the junction unmatched. Germline CDR1 MNHEY, CDR2 SVGAGI. CDR3 size: 14 residues. This CDR3 reads CASRGQGMNTEAFF. Here the CDR3 DNA reads TGTGCCAGCAGGGGACAGGGGATGAACACTGAAGCTTTCTTT.

This chain links TRBV29-1 with TRBJ2-3; D gene uncertain. In germline, CDR1 is SQVTM, CDR2 ANQGSEA. The CDR3 extends over 11 amino acids. Between the trimmed V and J ends, which lost 3 bases and 2 bases, there was a span of 3 bases. As DNA, the CDR3 is TGCAGCGTTGACGTCACAGATACGCAGTATTTT. It codes for CSVDVTDTQYF.

This clone is a singleton in its sample. The chain recombines TRBV4-3 with TRBJ2-5; D may be TRBD2 (6 bases). Germline V gene sequence: CDR1 LGHNA, CDR2 YSLEER. The CDR3 length is 16 residues. Trimming took 4 bases from V and 1 from J, leaving 16 bases between them. The chain's CDR3 is CASSPEGLGFQETQYF. CDR3 coding DNA: TGCGCCAGCAGCCCCGAGGGACTGGGCTTCCAAGAGACCCAGTACTTC.

This clone was recorded at least ten times. The gene calls are TRBV11-2 and TRBJ2-3; 8 bases match TRBD2. Losses at the gene ends were 7 bases for V and 3 bases for J; bases not matched to a gene: 3. Germline CDR1 reads SGHAT; CDR2 reads FQNNGV. CDR3 size: 13 residues. CDR3: CASNKRETDTQYF. CDR3 bases: TGTGCCAGCAACAAGCGGGAGACAGATACGCAGTATTTT.

Here the CDR3 reads CASSQDRGTGYEQYF. Written as DNA, the CDR3 is TGCGCCAGCAGCCAAGATAGGGGGACGGGTTACGAGCAGTACTTC. J is TRBJ2-7 and V is TRBV4-3; tentatively, D is TRBD1 (6 bases). This CDR3 region has 15 residues. The V end lost 0 bases, the J end lost 4 bases, and 13 bases lay between the germline ends. Germline V CDR1 and CDR2: LGHNA, YSLEER.

The chain has TRBV5-4 and TRBJ1-6; 7 bases agree with TRBD1. The germline V gene has CDR1 SGHNT and CDR2 YYREEE (reference sequence). CDR3 length: 16 amino acids. The trim removed 3 bases at V and 0 bases at J, leaving 3 bases unmatched. The CDR3 here is CASSYGQASYNSPLHF. CDR3 sequence (DNA): TGTGCCAGCAGCTACGGACAGGCCTCCTATAATTCACCCCTCCACTTT.

The chain joins TRBV6-5 to TRBJ2-3; TRBD1 agrees at 7 bases. The CDR3 covers 15 residues. The V gene end was trimmed by 5 bases and the J gene end by 1 base; junction bases not matched to a gene: 6. The V gene's germline CDR1 is MNHEY and CDR2 SVGAGI. The CDR3 nucleotides read TGTGCCAGCAGTCTTGATGGGACAGGCACAGATACGCAGTATTTT. Protein: CASSLDGTGTDTQYF.

The rearrangement joins TRBV7-3 to TRBJ2-1; 15 bases line up with TRBD2. Trimming took 5 bases from V and 9 from J; bases not matched to a gene: 5. This CDR3 is built from 15 residues. Germline lookup yields CDR1 SGHTA and CDR2 FQGTGA. Here the CDR3 reads CASSQGLAGGSEQFF. Here the CDR3 DNA reads TGTGCCAGCAGCCAGGGACTAGCGGGAGGTAGTGAGCAGTTCTTC.